This passage covers 18 T cell receptor beta chains from one sample sequenced in a study of human T cells and chemical hapten exposure. Time point noted: patch test 3, about 24 weeks after DPC sensitization. Treatment of the sample: therapeutic diphenylcyclopropenone sensitization with weekly scalp DPC. MiXCR, applied by TCRdb to the RACE reads, yields one record per CDR3 protein. This sample has about 92,000 distinct CDR3 sequences, with about a tenth found just once. Source: whole blood, taken in connection with sensitization to the hapten diphenylcyclopropenone (DPC). The receptors derive from a woman aged 30 to 39 with alopecia areata. Some clones in this sample may be carry-over from other donors' samples.

In its sample, this clonotype was seen many times. The V call is TRBV6-5, the J call TRBJ2-7; D is tentatively TRBD1 or TRBD2 (5 bases each). Germline assignment: CDR1 MNHEY and CDR2 SVGAGI. CDR3 length: 16 residues. The V end was cut by 0 bases, the J end by 5 bases, with 17 bases between. The CDR3 here is CASSYSPGRSLDEQYF. CDR3 DNA: TGTGCCAGCAGTTACTCTCCGGGACGTTCTTTGGACGAGCAGTACTTC.

In its sample, this clonotype was seen many times. The V call is TRBV2, the J call TRBJ1-5, with no clear D. The germline CDR1 and CDR2 sequences are SNHLY and FYNNEI. V was clipped by 8 bases and J by 4 bases, with 12 bases between them. There are 13 residues in the CDR3. CDR3 sequence: CASHPGSNQPQHF. CDR3 nucleotides: TGTGCCAGCCACCCCGGCAGTAATCAGCCCCAGCATTTT.

This clonotype has ten or more counts. V and J are TRBV6-5 and TRBJ2-7; 11 positions match TRBD2. Germline CDR1 is MNHEY and CDR2 is SVGAGI. This CDR3 comprises 18 residues. The J segment lost 2 bases and the V segment lost 2 bases, leaving 11 bases of the junction unmatched. CDR3 amino acids: CASSYRLAGGVGPYEQYF. CDR3 nucleotide sequence: TGTGCCAGCAGTTACCGGCTAGCGGGAGGTGTGGGACCCTACGAGCAGTACTTC.

V usage is TRBV19 and J usage is TRBJ1-5; no clear D gene. The CDR3 loop spans 13 amino acids. With 3 bases removed from V and 6 bases from J, the gap between germline ends came to 9 bases. Germline values: CDR1 LNHDA, CDR2 SQIVND (reference sequence). The CDR3 is CASSITGSQPQHF. The CDR3 DNA reads TGTGCCAGTAGTATCACGGGGTCTCAGCCCCAGCATTTT.

The rearrangement joins TRBV7-2 to TRBJ2-2; either TRBD1 or TRBD2 may fit D (5 bases each). The V gene lost 5 bases and the J gene lost 4 bases, with 8 bases spanning the gap. CDR3 length equals 13 residues. CDR1 and CDR2 from the germline V gene are SGHTA and FQGNSA. CDR3 loop: CASSTRGTGELFF. CDR3 nucleotides: TGTGCCAGCAGCACTAGGGGCACCGGGGAGCTGTTTTTT.

Only a few counts were recorded for this clonotype. The chain combines TRBV19 with TRBJ1-5; D not resolved. Trimming removed 10 bases from V and 6 bases from J, with 10 bases in between. The CDR3 covers 11 residues. Germline V CDR1 and CDR2: LNHDA, SQIVND (reference sequence). CDR3 nucleotides: TGTGCCATCATCCCGGCTCAGCCCCAGCATTTT. Its protein is CAIIPAQPQHF.

This clonotype was found a few times. V gene TRBV11-3 combines with J gene TRBJ1-1; tentative D call: TRBD1 (5 bases). Trimming took off 4 bases at V and 1 base at J, with 7 bases between the two ends. The CDR3 has 13 amino acids. Germline values: CDR1 SGHNT, CDR2 YENEEA. CDR3: CASSWDQNTEAFF. Here the CDR3 DNA reads TGTGCCAGCAGCTGGGACCAGAACACTGAAGCTTTCTTT.

The table lists this clonotype with many counts. V is TRBV11-2 and J is TRBJ2-5, with 8 bases fitting TRBD2. V was clipped by 3 bases and J by 6 bases; unmatched bases: 15. Germline-derived CDR1 and CDR2 are SGHAT and FQNNGV. The CDR3 covers 17 residues. The CDR3 spells CASSLGGLVGYRQTQYF. The CDR3 DNA reads as TGTGCCAGCAGCTTGGGGGGACTAGTTGGATATCGGCAGACCCAGTACTTC.

This clonotype was recorded a few times. This chain links TRBV27 with TRBJ2-5; TRBD2 matches 11 bases. Unmatched junction bases numbered 8, after V lost 8 bases and J lost 3 bases. The CDR3 covers 15 residues. Looked up from germline, CDR1 is MNHEY and CDR2 is SMNVEV (reference sequence). Written as DNA, the CDR3 is TGTGCCAGCTCGCCCGGGACTAGCGGTAAAGAGACCCAGTACTTC. Protein product: CASSPGTSGKETQYF.

The chain has TRBV5-1 and TRBJ2-2; no clear D gene. Germline-derived CDR1 and CDR2 are SGHRS and YFSETQ. The CDR3 runs to 14 residues. V lost 2 bases and J lost 6, with 11 bases in between. The CDR3 region has the DNA TGCGCCAGCAGCTTAACTATGCTGTCCGGGGAGCTGTTTTTT. Translated: CASSLTMLSGELFF. Supplemented by reference TRBV5-1 and TRBJ2-2, the full variable domain reads KAGVTQTPRYLIKTRGQQVTLSCSPISGHRSVSWYQQTPGQGLQFLFEYFSETQRNKGNFPGRFSGRQFSNSRSEMNVSTLELGDSALYLCASSLTMLSGELFFGEGSRLTVL.

Only a few counts were recorded for this clonotype. V usage is TRBV4-3 and J usage is TRBJ2-5; 9 nucleotides align to TRBD1. CDR1 LGHNA and CDR2 YSLEER come from the germline V gene. The CDR3 consists of 16 residues. V was pared by 0 bases and J by 5 bases, with 7 bases of the junction left unmatched. The CDR3 DNA is TGCGCCAGCAGCCAAGATCCAACAGGGGGCCTGGAGACCCAGTACTTC. Protein product: CASSQDPTGGLETQYF.

This clonotype was detected only a few times. V usage is TRBV6-5 and J usage is TRBJ1-1, with no clear D. V was clipped by 3 bases and J by 6 bases, with 14 bases between them. Per germline, CDR1 MNHEY and CDR2 SVGAGI. This CDR3 is built from 14 residues. CDR3 protein: CASSYSTVRAEAFF. The CDR3 DNA follows: TGTGCCAGCAGTTATTCTACTGTCCGGGCTGAAGCTTTCTTT.

This clonotype was observed at least ten times. The chain carries TRBV18 and TRBJ1-1; no definite D call. This CDR3 is 15 amino acids long. Germline CDR1 reads KGHSH; CDR2 reads LQKENI. With 3 bases removed from V and 4 bases from J, the gap between germline ends came to 15 bases. The CDR3 DNA reads TGTGCCAGCTCACCGGGATCAACAAGTACCACTGAAGCTTTCTTT. Amino acids: CASSPGSTSTTEAFF.

The V call is TRBV7-2, the J call TRBJ2-3; D remains unclear. The CDR3 spans 13 residues. Germline CDR1 reads SGHTA; CDR2 reads FQGNSA. V was trimmed by 2 bases and J by 6 bases, leaving 9 bases between them. The CDR3 DNA is TGTGCCAGCAGCTTATGGCCTGGGGATACGCAGTATTTT. It encodes CASSLWPGDTQYF.

In its sample, this clonotype was seen many times. The chain joins TRBV28 to TRBJ1-2, with D perhaps matching TRBD1 (6 bases). The V end was cut by 4 bases, the J end by 8 bases, with 17 bases between. Germline CDR1 and CDR2: MDHEN and SYDVKM. The CDR3 consists of 14 residues. The CDR3 loop is CASSSHSGHGGYTF. For the CDR3, the DNA is TGTGCCAGCAGTTCTCATTCGGGACATGGGGGCTACACCTTC.

This clonotype has at least ten counts. The V and J genes are TRBV12-3 or TRBV12-4 and TRBJ1-4; possibly TRBD1 for D (5 bases). The germline V and J ends were trimmed by 7 bases and 0 bases, with 9 bases remaining between them. This CDR3 comprises 14 residues. The CDR3 DNA reads TGTGCCAGCACCGACAGTGCAACTAATGAAAAACTGTTTTTT. Translation gives CASTDSATNEKLFF.

The chain links TRBV6-5 to TRBJ1-1; D is uncertain. Germline V CDR1 and CDR2: MNHEY, SVGAGI. V was clipped by 0 bases and J by 4 bases, with 12 bases between them. The CDR3 is 15 amino acids. DNA for the CDR3: TGTGCCAGCAGTTACTCACCGGATGGTGCCACTGAAGCTTTCTTT. This translates into CASSYSPDGATEAFF.

The chain links TRBV19 to TRBJ2-3; tentatively, D is TRBD1 (6 bases). From germline, CDR1 is LNHDA and CDR2 SQIVND (reference sequence). The CDR3 spans 13 residues. The V end lost 8 bases, the J end lost 4 bases, and 13 bases lay between the germline ends. The CDR3 loop is CASSDSPPDTQYF. For the CDR3, the DNA is TGTGCCAGTTCGGACAGCCCCCCAGATACGCAGTATTTT.